This passage covers 8 T cell receptor beta chains from one sample sequenced in a study of T cell responses to AZD1222 COVID-19 vaccine. TCRdb's copy holds only in-frame clones and misses some; the assay was immunoSEQ multiplex PCR. The profile covers about 150,000 clones, with approximately 92% appearing a single time and about 3.3% taken by the ten largest. Sequenced here: peripheral blood, sampled 28 days after the second AZD1222 dose. The receptors were sampled from an adult who received the AZD1222 COVID-19 vaccine.

The chain links TRBV9 to TRBJ1-2, with 8 bases fitting TRBD1. CDR1 is SGDLS and CDR2 is YYNGEE in the germline V gene. This CDR3 has 16 residues. J lost 5 bases, V lost 0 bases, and 9 bases had no gene match. DNA for the CDR3: TGTGCCAGCAGCGTAGGGGGGCGCACAGGGGGATATGGCTACACCTTC. It yields the protein CASSVGGRTGGYGYTF.

The V call is TRBV12-2, the J call TRBJ1-2. TRBV12-2 is a pseudogene segment. The length of the CDR3 is 15 residues. The CDR3 bases are TGTGCAAGTCGCTCCCCAATGGAAGTTAACTATGGCTACACCTTC. Translating it yields CASRSPMEVNYGYTF.

The DNA of the CDR3 is TGTGCCAGCTCTCCAACCGGGACTAGCGGGAGCAAGTCCTACGAGCAGTACTTC. Its protein is CASSPTGTSGSKSYEQYF. This chain links TRBV18 with TRBJ2-7; TRBD2 matches at 14 bases. Germline trimming cut 6 bases from V and 1 base from J; bases unmatched to any gene: 11. CDR3 length: 18 residues. Germline V gives CDR1 KGHSH, CDR2 LQKENI. The full variable domain, rest sourced from reference TRBV18 and TRBJ2-7, is NAGVMQNPRHLVRRRGQEARLRCSPMKGHSHVYWYRQLPEEGLKFMVYLQKENIIDESGMPKERFSAEFPKEGPSILRIQQVVRGDSAAYFCASSPTGTSGSKSYEQYFGPGTRLTVT.

The V gene is TRBV7-9, the J gene TRBJ1-4; D is unresolved. The CDR3 covers 19 residues. Trimming stripped 5 bases from V and 3 bases from J, with 25 bases between. Germline values: CDR1 SEHNR, CDR2 FQNEAQ (reference sequence). The CDR3 loop is CASSQGRARRMEPNEKLFF. CDR3 in DNA: TGTGCCAGCAGCCAAGGCCGGGCCAGGAGGATGGAGCCTAATGAAAAACTGTTTTTT.

The genes are TRBV28 and TRBJ2-7, with D possibly being TRBD1 (6 bases). The CDR3 covers 15 residues. Trimming left V 4 bases short and J 3 bases short, with 16 bases between. Germline assignment: CDR1 MDHEN and CDR2 SYDVKM. The CDR3 reads CASSSETGRSYEQYF. Here the CDR3 DNA reads TGTGCCAGCAGTTCAGAGACAGGACGTAGCTACGAGCAGTACTTC.

This clone was found once. The chain recombines TRBV24-1 with TRBJ1-2; D unresolved. Looked up from germline, CDR1 is KGHDR and CDR2 is SFDVKD. The CDR3 covers 13 residues. Trimming removed 8 bases at V and 7 bases at J, with 16 bases between. The CDR3 region is CATNGGVELGYTF. The DNA of the CDR3 is TGTGCCACCAACGGTGGGGTCGAGCTTGGCTACACCTTC.

The chain uses TRBV20-1 and TRBJ2-3; 8 bases match TRBD2. Germline V gene sequence: CDR1 DFQATT, CDR2 SNEGSKA (reference sequence). The J segment lost 5 bases and the V segment lost 3 bases, leaving 10 bases of the junction unmatched. CDR3 length: 15 amino acids. This CDR3 is CSASLAGGRVDTQYF. DNA for the CDR3: TGCAGTGCTAGTCTCGCGGGAGGTAGGGTAGATACGCAGTATTTT.

The chain has TRBV9 and TRBJ2-3, with TRBD2 matching 11 bases. CDR3 length: 17 residues. V lost 0 bases to trimming and J lost 1 base; unmatched junction nucleotides: 4. CDR1 and CDR2 from the germline V gene are SGDLS and YYNGEE. CDR3: CASSVDSGRAGTDTQYF. The CDR3 bases are TGTGCCAGCAGCGTAGATAGCGGGAGGGCCGGCACAGATACGCAGTATTTT.